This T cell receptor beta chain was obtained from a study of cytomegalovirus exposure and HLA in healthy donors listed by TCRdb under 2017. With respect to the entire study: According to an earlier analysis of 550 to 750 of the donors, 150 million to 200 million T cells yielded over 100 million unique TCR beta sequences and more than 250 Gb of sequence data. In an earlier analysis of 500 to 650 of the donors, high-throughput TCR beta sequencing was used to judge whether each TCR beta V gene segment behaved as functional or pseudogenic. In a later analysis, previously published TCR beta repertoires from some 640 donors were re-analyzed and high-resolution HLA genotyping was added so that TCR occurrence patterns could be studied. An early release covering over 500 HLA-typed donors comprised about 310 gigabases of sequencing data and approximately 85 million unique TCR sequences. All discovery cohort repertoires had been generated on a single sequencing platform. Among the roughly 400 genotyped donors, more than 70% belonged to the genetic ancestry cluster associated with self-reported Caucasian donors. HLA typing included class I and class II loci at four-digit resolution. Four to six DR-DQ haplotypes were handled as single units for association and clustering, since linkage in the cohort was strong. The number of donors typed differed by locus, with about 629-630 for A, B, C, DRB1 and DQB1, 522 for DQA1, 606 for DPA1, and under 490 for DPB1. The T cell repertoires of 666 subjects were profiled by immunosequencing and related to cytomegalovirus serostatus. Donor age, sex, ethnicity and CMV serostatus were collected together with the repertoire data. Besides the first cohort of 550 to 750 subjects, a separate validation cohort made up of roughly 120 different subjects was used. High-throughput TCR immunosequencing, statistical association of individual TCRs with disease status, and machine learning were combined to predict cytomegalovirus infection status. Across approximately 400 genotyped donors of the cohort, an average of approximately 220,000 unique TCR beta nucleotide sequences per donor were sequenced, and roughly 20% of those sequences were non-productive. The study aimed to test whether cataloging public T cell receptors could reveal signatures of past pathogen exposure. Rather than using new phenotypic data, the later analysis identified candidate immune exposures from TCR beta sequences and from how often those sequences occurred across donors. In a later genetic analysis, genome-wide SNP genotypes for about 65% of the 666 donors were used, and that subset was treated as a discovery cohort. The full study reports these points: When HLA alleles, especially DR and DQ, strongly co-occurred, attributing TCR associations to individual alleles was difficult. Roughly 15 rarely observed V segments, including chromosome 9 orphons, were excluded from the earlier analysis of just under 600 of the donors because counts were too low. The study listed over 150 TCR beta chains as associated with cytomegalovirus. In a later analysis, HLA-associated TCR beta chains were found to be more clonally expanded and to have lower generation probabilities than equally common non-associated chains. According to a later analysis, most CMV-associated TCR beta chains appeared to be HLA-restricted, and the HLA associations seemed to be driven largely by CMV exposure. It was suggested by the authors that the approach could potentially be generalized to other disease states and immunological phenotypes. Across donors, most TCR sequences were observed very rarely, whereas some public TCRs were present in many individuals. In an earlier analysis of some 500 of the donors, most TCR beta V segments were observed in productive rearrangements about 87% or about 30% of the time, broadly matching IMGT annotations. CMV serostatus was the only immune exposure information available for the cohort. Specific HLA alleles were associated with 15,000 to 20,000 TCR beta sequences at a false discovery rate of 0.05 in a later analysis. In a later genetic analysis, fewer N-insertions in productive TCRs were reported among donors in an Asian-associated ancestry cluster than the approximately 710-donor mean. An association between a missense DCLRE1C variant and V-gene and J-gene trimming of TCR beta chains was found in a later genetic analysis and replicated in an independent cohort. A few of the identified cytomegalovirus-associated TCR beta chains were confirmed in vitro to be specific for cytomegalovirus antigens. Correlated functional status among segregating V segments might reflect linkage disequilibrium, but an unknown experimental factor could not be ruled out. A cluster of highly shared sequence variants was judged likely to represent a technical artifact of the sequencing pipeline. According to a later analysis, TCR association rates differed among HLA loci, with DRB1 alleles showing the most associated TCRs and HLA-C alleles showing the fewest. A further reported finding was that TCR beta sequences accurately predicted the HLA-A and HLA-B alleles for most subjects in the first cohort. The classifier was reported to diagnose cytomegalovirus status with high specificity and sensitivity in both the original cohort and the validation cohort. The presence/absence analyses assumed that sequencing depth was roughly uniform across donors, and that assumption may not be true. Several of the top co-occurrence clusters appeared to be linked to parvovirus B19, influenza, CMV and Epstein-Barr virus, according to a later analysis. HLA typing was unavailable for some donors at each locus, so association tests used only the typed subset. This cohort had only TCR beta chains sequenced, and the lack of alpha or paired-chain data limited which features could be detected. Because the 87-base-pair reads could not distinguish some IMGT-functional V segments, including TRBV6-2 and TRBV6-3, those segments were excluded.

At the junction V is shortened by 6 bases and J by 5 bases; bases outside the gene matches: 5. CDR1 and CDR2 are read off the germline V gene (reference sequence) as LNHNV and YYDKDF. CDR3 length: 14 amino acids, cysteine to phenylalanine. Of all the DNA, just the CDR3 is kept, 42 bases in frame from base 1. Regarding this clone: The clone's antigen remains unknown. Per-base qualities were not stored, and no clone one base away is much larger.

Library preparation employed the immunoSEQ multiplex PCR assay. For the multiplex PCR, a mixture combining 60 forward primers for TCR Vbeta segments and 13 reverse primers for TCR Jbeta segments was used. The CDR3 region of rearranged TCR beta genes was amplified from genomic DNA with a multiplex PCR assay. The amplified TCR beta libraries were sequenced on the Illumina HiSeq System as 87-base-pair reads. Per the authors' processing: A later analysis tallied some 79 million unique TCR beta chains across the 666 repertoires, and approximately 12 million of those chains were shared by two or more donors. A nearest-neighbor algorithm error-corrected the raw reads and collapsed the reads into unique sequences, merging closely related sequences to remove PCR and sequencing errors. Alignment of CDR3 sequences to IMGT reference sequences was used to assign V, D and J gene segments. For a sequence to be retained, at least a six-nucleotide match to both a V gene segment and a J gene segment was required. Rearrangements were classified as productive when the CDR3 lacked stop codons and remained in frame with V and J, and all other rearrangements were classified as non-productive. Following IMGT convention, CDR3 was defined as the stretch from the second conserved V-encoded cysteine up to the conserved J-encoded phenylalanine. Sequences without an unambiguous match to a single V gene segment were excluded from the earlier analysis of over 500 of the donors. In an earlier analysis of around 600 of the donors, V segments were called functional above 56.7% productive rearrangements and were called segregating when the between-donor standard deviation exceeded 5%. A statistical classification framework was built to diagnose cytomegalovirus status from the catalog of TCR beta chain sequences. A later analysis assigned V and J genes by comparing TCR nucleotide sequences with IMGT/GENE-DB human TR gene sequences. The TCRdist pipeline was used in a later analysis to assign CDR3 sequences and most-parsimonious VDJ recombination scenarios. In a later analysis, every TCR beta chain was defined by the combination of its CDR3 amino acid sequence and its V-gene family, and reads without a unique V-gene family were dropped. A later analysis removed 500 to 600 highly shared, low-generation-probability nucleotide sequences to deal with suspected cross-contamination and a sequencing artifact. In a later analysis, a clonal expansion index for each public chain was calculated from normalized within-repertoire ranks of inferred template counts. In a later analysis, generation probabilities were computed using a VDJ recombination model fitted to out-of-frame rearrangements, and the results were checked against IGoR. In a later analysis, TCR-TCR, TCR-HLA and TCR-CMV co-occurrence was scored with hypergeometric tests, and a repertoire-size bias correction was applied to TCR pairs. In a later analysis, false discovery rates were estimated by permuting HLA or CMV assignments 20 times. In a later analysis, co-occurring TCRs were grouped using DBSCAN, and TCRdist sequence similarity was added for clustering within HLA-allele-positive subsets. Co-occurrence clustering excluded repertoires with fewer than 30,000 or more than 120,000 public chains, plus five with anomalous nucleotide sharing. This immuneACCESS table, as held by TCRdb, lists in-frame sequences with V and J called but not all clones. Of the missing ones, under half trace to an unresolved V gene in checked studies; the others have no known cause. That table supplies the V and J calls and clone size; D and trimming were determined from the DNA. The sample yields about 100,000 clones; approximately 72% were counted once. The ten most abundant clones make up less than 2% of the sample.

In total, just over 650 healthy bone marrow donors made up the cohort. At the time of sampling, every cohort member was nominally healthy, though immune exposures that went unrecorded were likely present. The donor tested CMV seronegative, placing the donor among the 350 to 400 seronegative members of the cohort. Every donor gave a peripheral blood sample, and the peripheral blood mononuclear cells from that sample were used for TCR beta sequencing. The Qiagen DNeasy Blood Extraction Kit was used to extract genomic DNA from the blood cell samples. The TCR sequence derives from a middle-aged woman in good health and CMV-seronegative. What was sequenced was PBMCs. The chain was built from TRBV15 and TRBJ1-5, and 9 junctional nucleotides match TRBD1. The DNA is TGTGCCACCAGAAAACAGGGGGCGGATCAGCCCCAGCATTTT. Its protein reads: CATRKQGADQPQHF.